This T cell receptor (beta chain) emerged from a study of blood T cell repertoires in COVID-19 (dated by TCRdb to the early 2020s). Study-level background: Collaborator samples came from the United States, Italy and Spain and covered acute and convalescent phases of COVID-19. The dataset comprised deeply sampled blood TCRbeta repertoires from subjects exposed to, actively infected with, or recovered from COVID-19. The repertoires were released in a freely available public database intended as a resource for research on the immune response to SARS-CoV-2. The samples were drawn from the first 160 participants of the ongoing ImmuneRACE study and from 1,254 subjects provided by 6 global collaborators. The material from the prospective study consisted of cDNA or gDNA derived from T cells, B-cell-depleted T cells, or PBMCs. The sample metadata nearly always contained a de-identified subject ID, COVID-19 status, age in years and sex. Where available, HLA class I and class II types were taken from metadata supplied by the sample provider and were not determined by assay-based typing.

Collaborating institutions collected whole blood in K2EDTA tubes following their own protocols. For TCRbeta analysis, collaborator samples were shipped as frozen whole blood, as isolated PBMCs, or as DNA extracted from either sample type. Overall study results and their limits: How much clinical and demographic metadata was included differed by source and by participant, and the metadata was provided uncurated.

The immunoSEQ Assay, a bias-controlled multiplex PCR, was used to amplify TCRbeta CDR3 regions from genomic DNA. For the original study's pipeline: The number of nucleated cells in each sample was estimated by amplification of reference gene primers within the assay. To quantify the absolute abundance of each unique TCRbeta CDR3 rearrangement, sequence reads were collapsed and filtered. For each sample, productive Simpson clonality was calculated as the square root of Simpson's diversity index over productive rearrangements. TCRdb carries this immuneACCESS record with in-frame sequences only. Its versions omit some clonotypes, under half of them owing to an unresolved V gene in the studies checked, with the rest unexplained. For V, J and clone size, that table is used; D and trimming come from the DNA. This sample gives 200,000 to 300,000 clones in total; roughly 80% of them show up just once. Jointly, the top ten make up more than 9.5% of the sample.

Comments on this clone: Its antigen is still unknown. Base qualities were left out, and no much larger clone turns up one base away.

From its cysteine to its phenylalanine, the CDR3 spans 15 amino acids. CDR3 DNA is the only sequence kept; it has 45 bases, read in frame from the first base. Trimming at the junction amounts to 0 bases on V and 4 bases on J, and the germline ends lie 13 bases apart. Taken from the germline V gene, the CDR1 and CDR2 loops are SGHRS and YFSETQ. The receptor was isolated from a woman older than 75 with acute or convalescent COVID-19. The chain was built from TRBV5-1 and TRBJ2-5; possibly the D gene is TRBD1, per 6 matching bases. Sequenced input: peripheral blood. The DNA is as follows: TGCGCCAGCAGCTTGGGAGCAGGGGACGGAGAGACCCAGTACTTC. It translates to CASSLGAGDGETQYF.